This T cell receptor beta chain emerged from a study of blood T cell repertoires in COVID-19. At the level of the study: The study drew acute and convalescent COVID-19 samples from the United States, Italy and Spain.

The repertoire was sequenced with immunoSEQ multiplex PCR; TCRdb's copy has only in-frame clones and lacks some. The sample has about 250,000 clones, under 90% seen once; the top ten hold less than 4%. Looked up from germline, CDR1 is SNHLY and CDR2 is FYNNEI. The length of the CDR3 is 16 residues. V lost 2 bases, J lost 6 bases, and 9 bases stayed unmatched. The rearrangement joins TRBV2 to TRBJ2-1, with TRBD1 identical over 8 bases. The receptor was derived from a woman aged 30 to 39 with acute COVID-19. Specimen: PBMCs or T cells enriched from blood (not recorded which). Here the CDR3 reads CASSEPRGQGSNEQFF. As DNA, the CDR3 is TGTGCCAGCAGTGAACCCAGGGGGCAGGGAAGCAATGAGCAGTTCTTC.